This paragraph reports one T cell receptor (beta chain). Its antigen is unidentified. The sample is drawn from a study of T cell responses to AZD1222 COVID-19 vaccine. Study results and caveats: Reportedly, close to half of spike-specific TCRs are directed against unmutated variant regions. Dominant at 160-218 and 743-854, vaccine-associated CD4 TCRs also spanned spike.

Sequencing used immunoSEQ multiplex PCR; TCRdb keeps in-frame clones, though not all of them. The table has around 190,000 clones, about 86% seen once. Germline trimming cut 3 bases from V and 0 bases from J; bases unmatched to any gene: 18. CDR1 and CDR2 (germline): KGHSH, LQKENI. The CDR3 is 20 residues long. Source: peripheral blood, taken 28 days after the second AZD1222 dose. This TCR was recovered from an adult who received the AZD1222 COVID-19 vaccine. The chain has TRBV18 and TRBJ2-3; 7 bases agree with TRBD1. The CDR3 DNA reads TGTGCCAGCTCACCGGTGGACAGGCCCCCGACGGCCTTTAGCACAGATACGCAGTATTTT. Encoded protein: CASSPVDRPPTAFSTDTQYF.